These T cell receptor beta chains were read from a single sample in a study of blood T cell repertoires in COVID-19. Clones were read by immunoSEQ multiplex PCR, and TCRdb kept only the in-frame ones, dropping some. The table has 160,000 or so clones, 83% seen once. The sample was peripheral blood. The receptors originated from a human donor in a cohort sampled during active COVID-19. Both conserved end residues are part of each CDR3. Fields, in order: J gene, D gene, V gene, clone size, CDR3 DNA, CDR3 protein. D genes are given only for firm matches. A clone size is listed for some rows: how often the clone was seen (once, few, many), or a class if it is expanded.

TRBJ2-7,TRBD1,TRBV7-2,NA,TGTGCCAGCAGTCACGACGTTACAGGGGGCGAGCAGTACTTC,CASSHDVTGGEQYF
TRBJ1-4,NA,TRBV6-5,NA,TGTGCCAGCAGCCGTGGACCGGAGGGGCATGAAAAACTGTTTTTT,CASSRGPEGHEKLFF
TRBJ2-1,TRBD2,TRBV28,NA,TGTGCCAGCTCCGGGGGGACCCCTTCGCACAATGAGCAGTTCTTC,CASSGGTPSHNEQFF
TRBJ2-7,TRBD2,TRBV2,NA,TGTGCCAGCAGGAGGACTAGCGGGGCGGTGTACGAGCAGTACTTC,CASRRTSGAVYEQYF
TRBJ1-5,TRBD1,TRBV7-2,NA,TGTGCCAGCAGCCACTCGACAGGGAATCAGCCCCAGCATTTT,CASSHSTGNQPQHF
TRBJ1-2,TRBD1,TRBV2,NA,TGTGCCAGCAGTGGAAGGACAGGGGCTAACTATGGCTACACCTTC,CASSGRTGANYGYTF
TRBJ1-1,NA,TRBV18,NA,TGTGCCAGCTCACGACTAGAGGGGAACACTGAAGCTTTCTTT,CASSRLEGNTEAFF
TRBJ2-7,NA,TRBV11-2,NA,TGTGCCAGCAGCTCCAGTTTAGCGCTCACCTACGAGCAGTACTTC,CASSSSLALTYEQYF
TRBJ1-1,NA,TRBV11-2,NA,TGTGCCAGCAGCTTAGATCTCACTGAAGCTTTCTTT,CASSLDLTEAFF
TRBJ2-7,TRBD2,TRBV9,NA,TGTGCCAGCAGCGTAGCTTCACTAGCGGGTACCTACGAGCAGTACTTC,CASSVASLAGTYEQYF
TRBJ2-5,NA,TRBV7-2,NA,TGTGCCAGCAGCCCCAGGATACAAGAGACCCAGTACTTC,CASSPRIQETQYF
TRBJ1-2,NA,TRBV4-1,once,TGCGCCAGCAGCCCCCCGGGAGGGGGTATCTATGGCTACACCTTC,CASSPPGGGIYGYTF
TRBJ1-4,NA,TRBV10-3,NA,TGTGCCATCAGTGAGTCGAATTGGGGGGATGGTGAAAAACTGTTTTTT,CAISESNWGDGEKLFF
TRBJ1-3,NA,TRBV10-3,NA,TGTGCCATCAGTGAGTCCGGACAAACAGGTGGAAACACCATATATTTT,CAISESGQTGGNTIYF
TRBJ1-4,NA,TRBV12-3/TRBV12-4,NA,TGTGCCAGTGCAGAGACACGAAATGAAAAACTGTTTTTT,CASAETRNEKLFF
TRBJ1-5,NA,TRBV6-5,NA,TGTGCCAGCAGTTCCGTGGCCTCAATCAATCAGCCCCAGCATTTT,CASSSVASINQPQHF
TRBJ2-5,NA,TRBV19,NA,TGTGCCAGTAGTAGGATCAGGGGAGAGACCCAGTACTTC,CASSRIRGETQYF
TRBJ1-2,TRBD1,TRBV5-1,NA,TGCGCCAGCAGCCCGGGACAGGGGCAAGGCTACACCTTC,CASSPGQGQGYTF
TRBJ2-6,NA,TRBV5-1,NA,TGCGCCAGCAGCGCTACTGTCTCTGGGGCCAACGTCCTGACTTTC,CASSATVSGANVLTF
TRBJ1-6,NA,TRBV2,NA,TGTGCCAGCAGTGAGTCCGTCGGGTACTTGGCACCCCTCCACTTT,CASSESVGYLAPLHF
TRBJ1-1,NA,TRBV7-2,few,TGTGCCAGCAGCTTAGCGGTCCCGAGGACTGAAGCTTTCTTT,CASSLAVPRTEAFF
TRBJ2-7,TRBD2,TRBV3-1/TRBV3-2,NA,TGTGCCAGCAGCCGTCGACTAGCGGGGGGGGACGAGCAGTACTTC,CASSRRLAGGDEQYF
TRBJ2-1,TRBD1,TRBV24-1,NA,TGTGCCACCACCTACCGGGACAGGGGGCCCCTTTTGGATGAGCAGTTCTTC,CATTYRDRGPLLDEQFF
TRBJ2-7,NA,TRBV27,NA,TGTGCCAGCAGTTTATCGGGGGGACAGTTCTACGAGCAGTACTTC,CASSLSGGQFYEQYF
TRBJ2-4,NA,TRBV27,NA,TGTGCCAGCAGTACCCAGATGCTAGCCAAAAACATTCAGTACTTC,CASSTQMLAKNIQYF
TRBJ2-5,TRBD2,TRBV4-2,NA,TGTGCCAGCAGCCAAGATCTTAGCGGGGGGGCTAGCCAAGAGACCCAGTACTTC,CASSQDLSGGASQETQYF
TRBJ2-1,TRBD2,TRBV6-2/TRBV6-3,NA,TGTGCCAGCAGTTACGGACTAGCGGCATACAATGAGCAGTTCTTC,CASSYGLAAYNEQFF
TRBJ2-7,NA,TRBV27,NA,TGTGCCAGCAGTTATAGCGGAGCGACCTACGAGCAGTACTTC,CASSYSGATYEQYF
TRBJ2-3,TRBD2,TRBV6-6,NA,TGTGCCAGCAGCCCGACTAGCGGGAGCTATACGCAGTATTTT,CASSPTSGSYTQYF
TRBJ2-7,TRBD1,TRBV6-6,NA,TGTGCCAGCAGTTACTCGACAGGGGGGTCCTACGAGCAGTACTTC,CASSYSTGGSYEQYF
TRBJ1-1,TRBD1,TRBV7-8,NA,TGTGCCAGCAGCTTCCTTAACAGGGGCTCTGAAGCTTTCTTT,CASSFLNRGSEAFF
TRBJ1-2,NA,TRBV7-9,NA,TGTGCCAGCAGCTTGGGGGCCTCAGCTAACTATGGCTACACCTTC,CASSLGASANYGYTF
TRBJ1-4,TRBD1,TRBV7-2,NA,TGTGCCAGCAGCCCCGGGCCACAGGGGGCTGAACTGTTTTTT,CASSPGPQGAELFF
TRBJ2-7,NA,TRBV12-1,NA,TGTGCCAGCAGCCACCCCGATACGGACGAGCAGTACTTC,CASSHPDTDEQYF
TRBJ1-1,NA,TRBV7-9,few,TGTGCCAGCAGTAAGGAAGGGGGGAACACTGAAGCTTTCTTT,CASSKEGGNTEAFF
TRBJ1-1,NA,TRBV11-2,NA,TGTGCCAGCAGCTTAGCGGTTGAAGCTTTCTTT,CASSLAVEAFF
TRBJ1-1,NA,TRBV6-5,NA,TGTGCCAGCAGTTACTCAGGGGAGGTCGCTGAAGCTTTCTTT,CASSYSGEVAEAFF
TRBJ2-7,NA,TRBV7-9,NA,TGTGCCAGCAGCTTACAGGGGAAGGCCTACGAGCAGTACTTC,CASSLQGKAYEQYF
TRBJ2-7,NA,TRBV6-1,once,TGTGCCAGCAGTGAAGTCAGGGGCAACGAGCAGTACTTC,CASSEVRGNEQYF
TRBJ1-1,NA,TRBV5-1,NA,TGCGCTCCCTTTGGCGGCCTCGGGAAGAACACTGAAGCTTTCTTT,CAPFGGLGKNTEAFF
TRBJ2-6,NA,TRBV5-8,NA,TGTGCCAGCTCCCCGGGACGGAGGGAAGTTGGGGCCAACGTCCTGACTTTC,CASSPGRREVGANVLTF
TRBJ2-7,TRBD1,TRBV9,NA,TGTGCCAGCAGCCAACGACAGGGAGCATCCTACGAGCAGTACTTC,CASSQRQGASYEQYF
TRBJ1-5,NA,TRBV6-5,once,TGTGCCAGCAGCCCCGGCACAGACAAGTACCAGCCCCAGCATTTT,CASSPGTDKYQPQHF
TRBJ2-1,TRBD1,TRBV5-1,once,TGCGCCAGCAGCACACAGGGGGTTAATGAGCAGTTCTTC,CASSTQGVNEQFF
TRBJ2-7,NA,TRBV3-1/TRBV3-2,NA,TGTGCCAGCAGCCCCCATCTAGGGCAGGGAGGTTTCGGTGAGCAGTACTTC,CASSPHLGQGGFGEQYF
TRBJ1-2,TRBD1,TRBV10-3,NA,TGTGCCATCAGTGAGGATGGACAGGGCTATGGCTACACCTTC,CAISEDGQGYGYTF
TRBJ2-7,TRBD1,TRBV10-2,NA,TGCGCCAGCAGTGACCCAGGACAGGGGGCGTTCATCGAGCAGTACTTC,CASSDPGQGAFIEQYF
TRBJ2-7,NA,TRBV7-2,NA,TGTGCCAGCAGCTCGACACAACTCTACGAGCAGTACTTC,CASSSTQLYEQYF
TRBJ1-1,NA,TRBV12-3/TRBV12-4,NA,TGTGCCAGCAGTTCCAAGAACACTGAAGCTTTCTTT,CASSSKNTEAFF
TRBJ2-7,TRBD1,TRBV7-8,NA,TGTGCCAGCAGCATCTCCGGGACAGGGGGCGAGCAGTACTTC,CASSISGTGGEQYF